This T cell receptor (beta chain) was retrieved from a study of OX40 agonist ivuxolimab in advanced cancers. Study-wide background: Patients treated during dose escalation were battling hepatocellular carcinoma, melanoma, renal cell or head and neck cancer. Whole-study results and caveats: Low normalized T-cell clonal expansion was also seen in some nonresponders. Dosing at 0.1 to 3.0 mg/kg was accompanied by clonal expansion of CD4+ and CD8+ blood T cells by week 6.

This CDR3 has 15 residues. V was shortened by 4 bases and J by 0 bases, with 14 bases between the two germline ends. The germline V gene has CDR1 SGDLS and CDR2 YYNGEE. Clones were read by immunoSEQ multiplex PCR, and TCRdb kept only the in-frame ones, dropping some. The data contain 45,000 to 75,000 clones, roughly 77% of them singletons. With respect to this clone: As yet, its antigen is unknown.

The source of this sequence is an adult with an advanced solid tumor such as melanoma, head and neck, liver or kidney cancer. The rearrangement uses TRBV9 and TRBJ2-7; D ambiguous. The source was CD4+ or CD8+ T cells sorted from blood, collected in a trial of the OX40 agonist ivuxolimab. This CDR3 reads CASSLTFATSYEQYF. The CDR3 DNA reads TGTGCCAGCAGCCTAACCTTCGCAACCTCCTACGAGCAGTACTTC.